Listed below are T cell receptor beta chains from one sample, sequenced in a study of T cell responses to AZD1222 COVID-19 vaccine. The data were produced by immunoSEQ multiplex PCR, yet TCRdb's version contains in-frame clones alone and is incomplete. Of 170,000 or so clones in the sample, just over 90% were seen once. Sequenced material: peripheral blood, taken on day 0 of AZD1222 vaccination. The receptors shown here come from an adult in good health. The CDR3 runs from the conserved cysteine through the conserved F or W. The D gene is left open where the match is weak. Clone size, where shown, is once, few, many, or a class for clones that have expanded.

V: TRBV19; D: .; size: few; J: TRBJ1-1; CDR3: CASSTANINTEAFF; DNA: TGTGCCAGTAGTACGGCCAATATCAACACTGAAGCTTTCTTT
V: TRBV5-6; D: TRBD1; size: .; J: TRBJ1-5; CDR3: CASSQWDRGTNQPQHF; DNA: TGTGCCAGCAGCCAATGGGACAGGGGGACCAATCAGCCCCAGCATTTT
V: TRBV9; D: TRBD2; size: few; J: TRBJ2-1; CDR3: CASSVERGAYNEQFF; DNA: TGTGCCAGCAGCGTAGAGCGGGGGGCCTACAATGAGCAGTTCTTC
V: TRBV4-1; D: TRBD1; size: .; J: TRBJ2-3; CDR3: CASSQIGQGAPDTQYF; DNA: TGCGCCAGCAGCCAGATTGGACAGGGGGCTCCAGATACGCAGTATTTT
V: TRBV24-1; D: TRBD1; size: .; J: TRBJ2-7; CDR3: CATSDPHGTETYEQYF; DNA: TGTGCCACCAGTGATCCTCACGGGACAGAAACCTACGAGCAGTACTTC
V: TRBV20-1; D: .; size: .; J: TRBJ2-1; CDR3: CSASRGQYNEQFF; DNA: TGCAGTGCTAGTCGTGGGCAGTACAATGAGCAGTTCTTC
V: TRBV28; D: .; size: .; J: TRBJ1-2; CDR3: CASSLNSLPDSYTF; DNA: TGTGCCAGCAGTTTAAATAGCTTGCCGGATAGCTACACCTTC
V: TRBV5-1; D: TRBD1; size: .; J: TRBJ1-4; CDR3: CASSLTGTGYEKLFF; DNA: TGCGCCAGCAGCTTAACCGGGACAGGGTATGAAAAACTGTTTTTT
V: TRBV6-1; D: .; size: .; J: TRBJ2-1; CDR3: CASNEAQFSYNEQFF; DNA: TGTGCCAGCAATGAAGCGCAATTTTCCTACAATGAGCAGTTCTTC
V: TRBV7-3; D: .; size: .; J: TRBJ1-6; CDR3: CASSPDPNSPLHF; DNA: TGTGCCAGCAGCCCGGATCCGAATTCACCCCTCCACTTT
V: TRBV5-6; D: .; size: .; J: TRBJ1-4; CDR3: CASSLDQFYNEKLFF; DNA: TGTGCCAGCAGCTTGGATCAGTTTTATAATGAAAAACTGTTTTTT
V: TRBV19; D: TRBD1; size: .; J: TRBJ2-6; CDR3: CASSIIRDRAFSGANVLTF; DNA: TGTGCCAGTAGTATAATCCGGGACAGAGCTTTCTCTGGGGCCAACGTCCTGACTTTC
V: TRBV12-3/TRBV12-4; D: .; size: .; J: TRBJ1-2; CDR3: CASSSVVYYGYTF; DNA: TGTGCCAGCAGCTCGGTTGTCTACTATGGCTACACCTTC
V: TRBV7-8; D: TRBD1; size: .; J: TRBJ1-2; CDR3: CASSQQGQGYTF; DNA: TGTGCCAGCAGCCAACAGGGGCAAGGCTACACCTTC
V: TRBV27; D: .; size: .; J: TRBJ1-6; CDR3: CASSAGSLLMSSYNSPLHF; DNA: TGTGCCAGCAGTGCAGGGTCGTTATTGATGAGCTCCTATAATTCACCCCTCCACTTT
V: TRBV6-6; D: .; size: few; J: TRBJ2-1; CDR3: CASKRVDSSYNEQFF; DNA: TGTGCCAGCAAGAGAGTGGACAGCTCCTACAATGAGCAGTTCTTC
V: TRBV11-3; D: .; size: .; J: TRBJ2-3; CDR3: CASSHSGSTDTQYF; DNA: TGTGCCAGCAGCCATAGCGGTAGCACAGATACGCAGTATTTT
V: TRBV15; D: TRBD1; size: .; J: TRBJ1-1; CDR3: CATDRGRSTEAFF; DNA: TGTGCCACCGACAGGGGGCGAAGCACTGAAGCTTTCTTT